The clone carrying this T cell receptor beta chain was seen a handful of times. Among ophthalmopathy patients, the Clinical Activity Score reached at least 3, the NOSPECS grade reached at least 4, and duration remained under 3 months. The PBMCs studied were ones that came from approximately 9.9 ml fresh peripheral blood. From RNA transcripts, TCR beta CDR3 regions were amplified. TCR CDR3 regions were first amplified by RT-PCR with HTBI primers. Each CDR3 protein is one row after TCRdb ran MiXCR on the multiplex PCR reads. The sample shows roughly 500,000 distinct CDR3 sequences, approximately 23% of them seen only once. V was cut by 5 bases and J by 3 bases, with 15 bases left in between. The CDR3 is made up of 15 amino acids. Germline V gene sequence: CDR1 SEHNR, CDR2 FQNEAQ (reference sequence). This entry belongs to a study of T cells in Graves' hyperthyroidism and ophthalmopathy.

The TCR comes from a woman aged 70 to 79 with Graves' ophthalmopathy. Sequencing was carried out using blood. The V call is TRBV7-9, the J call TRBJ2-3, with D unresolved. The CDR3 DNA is TGTGCCAGCAGCCCGCTCAATCCGACTACAGATACGCAGTATTTT. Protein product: CASSPLNPTTDTQYF.